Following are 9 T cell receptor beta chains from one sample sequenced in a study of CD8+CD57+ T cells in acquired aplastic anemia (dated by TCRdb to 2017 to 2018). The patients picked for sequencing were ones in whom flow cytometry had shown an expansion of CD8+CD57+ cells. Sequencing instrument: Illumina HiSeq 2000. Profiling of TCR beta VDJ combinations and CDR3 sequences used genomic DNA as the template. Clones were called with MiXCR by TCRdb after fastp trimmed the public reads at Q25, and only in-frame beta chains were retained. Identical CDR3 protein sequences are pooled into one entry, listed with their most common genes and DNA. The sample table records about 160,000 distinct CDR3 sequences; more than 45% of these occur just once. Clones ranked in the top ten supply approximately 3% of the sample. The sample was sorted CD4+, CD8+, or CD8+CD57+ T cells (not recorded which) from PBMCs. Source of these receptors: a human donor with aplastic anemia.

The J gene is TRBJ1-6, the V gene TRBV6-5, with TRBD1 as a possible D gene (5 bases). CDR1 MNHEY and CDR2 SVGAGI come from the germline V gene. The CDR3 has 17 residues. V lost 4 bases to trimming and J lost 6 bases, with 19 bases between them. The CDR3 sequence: CASSSFVQTALNSPLHF. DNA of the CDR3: TGTGCCAGCAGTTCGTTCGTTCAGACAGCCCTTAATTCACCCCTCCACTTT.

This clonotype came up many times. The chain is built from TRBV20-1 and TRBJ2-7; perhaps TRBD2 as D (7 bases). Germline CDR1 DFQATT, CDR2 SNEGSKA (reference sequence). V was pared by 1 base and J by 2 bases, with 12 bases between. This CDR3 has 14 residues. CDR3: CSARVEGGTYEQYF. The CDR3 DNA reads TGCAGTGCTAGAGTGGAGGGGGGGACCTACGAGCAGTACTTC.

CDR3 region: CASSESIRQLSNQPQHF. The CDR3 bases are TGCGCCAGCAGTGAGTCAATAAGGCAGCTTAGCAATCAGCCCCAGCATTTT. The J gene is TRBJ1-5, the V gene TRBV10-1; D not certain. The CDR3 totals 17 residues. V was pared by 0 bases and J by 0 bases, with 12 bases between. Germline CDR1 reads WNHNN; CDR2 reads SYGVQD (reference sequence).

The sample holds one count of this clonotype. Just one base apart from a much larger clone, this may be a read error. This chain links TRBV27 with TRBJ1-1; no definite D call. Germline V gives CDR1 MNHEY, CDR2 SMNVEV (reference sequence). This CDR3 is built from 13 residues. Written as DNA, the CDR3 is TGTGCCAGCACACCGTCTCAGAACACTGAAACTTTCTTT. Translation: CASTPSQNTETFF.

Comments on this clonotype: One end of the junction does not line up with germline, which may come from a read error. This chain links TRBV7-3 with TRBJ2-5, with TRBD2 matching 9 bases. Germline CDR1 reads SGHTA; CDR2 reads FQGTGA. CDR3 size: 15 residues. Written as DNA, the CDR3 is TGTGCTAGCAGCTTAGAACTAGCGGGTGTGACTGAGCAGTACTTC. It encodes CASSLELAGVTEQYF.

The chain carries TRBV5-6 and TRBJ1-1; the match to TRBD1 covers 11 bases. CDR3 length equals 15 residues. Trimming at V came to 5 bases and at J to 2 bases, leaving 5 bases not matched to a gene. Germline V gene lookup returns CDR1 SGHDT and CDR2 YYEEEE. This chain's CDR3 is CASRRTGGLNTEAFF. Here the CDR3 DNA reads TGTGCCAGCAGGCGGACAGGGGGCCTTAACACTGAAGCTTTCTTT.

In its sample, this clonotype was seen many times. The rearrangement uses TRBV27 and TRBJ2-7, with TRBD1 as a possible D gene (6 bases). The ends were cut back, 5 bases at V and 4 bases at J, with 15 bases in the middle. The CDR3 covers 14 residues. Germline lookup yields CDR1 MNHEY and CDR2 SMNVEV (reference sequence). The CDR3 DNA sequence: TGTGCCAGCAGTAGGGGCCGGACAGCTTACGAGCAGTACTTC. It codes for CASSRGRTAYEQYF.

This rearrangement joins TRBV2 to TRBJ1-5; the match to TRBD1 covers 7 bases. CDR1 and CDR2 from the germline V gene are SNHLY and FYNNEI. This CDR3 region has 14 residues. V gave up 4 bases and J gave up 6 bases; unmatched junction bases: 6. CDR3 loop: CASSVGGPGQPQHF. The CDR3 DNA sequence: TGTGCCAGCAGTGTAGGGGGCCCCGGTCAGCCCCAGCATTTT.

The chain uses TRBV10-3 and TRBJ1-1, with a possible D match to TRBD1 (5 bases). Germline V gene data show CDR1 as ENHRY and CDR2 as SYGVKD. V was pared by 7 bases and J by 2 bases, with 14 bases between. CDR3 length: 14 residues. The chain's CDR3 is CAITNDRENTEAFF. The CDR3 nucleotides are TGTGCCATCACCAATGACAGAGAAAACACTGAAGCTTTCTTT.